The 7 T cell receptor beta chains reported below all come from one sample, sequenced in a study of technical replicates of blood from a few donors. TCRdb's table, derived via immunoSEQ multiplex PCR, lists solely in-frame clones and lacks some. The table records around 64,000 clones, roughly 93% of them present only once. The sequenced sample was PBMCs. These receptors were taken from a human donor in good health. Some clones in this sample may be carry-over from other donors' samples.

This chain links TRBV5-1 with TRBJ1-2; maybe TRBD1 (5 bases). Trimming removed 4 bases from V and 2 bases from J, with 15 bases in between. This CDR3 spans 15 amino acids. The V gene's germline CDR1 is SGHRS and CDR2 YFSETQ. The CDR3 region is CASSPPDRNNYGYTF. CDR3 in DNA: TGCGCCAGCAGCCCGCCCGACAGAAACAACTATGGCTACACCTTC.

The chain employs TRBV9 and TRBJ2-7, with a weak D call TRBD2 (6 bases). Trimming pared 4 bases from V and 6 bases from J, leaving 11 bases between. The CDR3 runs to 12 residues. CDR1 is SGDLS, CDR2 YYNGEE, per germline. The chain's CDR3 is CASSPPGGEQYF. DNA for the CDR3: TGTGCCAGCAGCCCCCCCGGGGGCGAGCAGTACTTC.

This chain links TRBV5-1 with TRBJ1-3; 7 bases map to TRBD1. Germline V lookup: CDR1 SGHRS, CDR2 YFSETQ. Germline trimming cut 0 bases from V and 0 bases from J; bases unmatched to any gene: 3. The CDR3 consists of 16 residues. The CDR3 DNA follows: TGCGCCAGCAGCTTGGGGACAGGAGTCTCTGGAAACACCATATATTTT. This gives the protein CASSLGTGVSGNTIYF.

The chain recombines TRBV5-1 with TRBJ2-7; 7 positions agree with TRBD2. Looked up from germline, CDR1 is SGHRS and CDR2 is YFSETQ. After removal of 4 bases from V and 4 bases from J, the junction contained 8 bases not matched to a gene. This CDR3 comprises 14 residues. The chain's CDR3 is CASSAGTTPYEQYF. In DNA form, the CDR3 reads TGCGCCAGCAGCGCCGGGACTACACCTTACGAGCAGTACTTC.

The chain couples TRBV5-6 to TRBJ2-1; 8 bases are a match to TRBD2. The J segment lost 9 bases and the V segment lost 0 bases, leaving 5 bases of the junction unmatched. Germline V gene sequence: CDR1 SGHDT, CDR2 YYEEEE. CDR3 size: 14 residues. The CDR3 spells CASSLARLAIEQFF. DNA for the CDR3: TGTGCCAGCAGCTTGGCGAGACTAGCGATTGAGCAGTTCTTC. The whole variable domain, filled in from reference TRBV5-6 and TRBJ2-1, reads DAGVTQSPTHLIKTRGQQVTLRCSPKSGHDTVSWYQQALGQGPQFIFQYYEEEERQRGNFPDRFSGHQFPNYSSELNVNALLLGDSALYLCASSLARLAIEQFFGPGTRLTVL.

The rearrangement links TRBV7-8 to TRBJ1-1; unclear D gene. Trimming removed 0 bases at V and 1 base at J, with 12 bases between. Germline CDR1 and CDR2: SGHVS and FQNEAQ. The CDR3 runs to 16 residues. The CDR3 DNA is TGTGCCAGCAGCTTAGCTTCGAGGCTCGAGAACACTGAAGCTTTCTTT. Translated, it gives CASSLASRLENTEAFF.

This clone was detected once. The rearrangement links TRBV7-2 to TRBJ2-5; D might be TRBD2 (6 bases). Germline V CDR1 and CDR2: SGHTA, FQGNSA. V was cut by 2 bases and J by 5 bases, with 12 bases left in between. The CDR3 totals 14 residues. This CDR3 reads CASSLRTAGETQYF. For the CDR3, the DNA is TGTGCCAGCAGCTTAAGGACCGCGGGGGAGACCCAGTACTTC.